The rows below give T cell receptor beta chains drawn from one sample of a study of cytomegalovirus exposure and HLA in healthy donors. Method: immunoSEQ multiplex PCR; TCRdb's copy keeps in-frame clones and lacks some. The repertoire has some 170,000 clones, approximately 89% of them found once; the top ten carry roughly 2.6%. Sequenced input: PBMCs. Receptor source: a man aged 18 to 30 in good health and CMV-seropositive. The CDR3 runs from the conserved cysteine through the conserved F or W. The order of the fields is CDR3 DNA, CDR3 protein, J gene, D gene, V gene, clone size. A D gene is named only where the DNA matches it firmly. Clone size is not always given. Where it is, it says once, few, many or a class for expanded clones.

TGTGCCAGCAGTGAGGAGGGACCCCCCTACGAGCAGTACTTC	CASSEEGPPYEQYF	TRBJ2-7	NA	TRBV2	NA
TGTGCCAGCAGTGGAGCGGGCTACGAGCAGTACTTC	CASSGAGYEQYF	TRBJ2-7	NA	TRBV28	NA
TGCAGCGTTCGCGGGATTGGCTCCTACAATGAGCAGTTCTTC	CSVRGIGSYNEQFF	TRBJ2-1	NA	TRBV29-1	NA
TGTGCCAGCATGTGGGGGGGTCAGGACGACTATGGCTACACCTTC	CASMWGGQDDYGYTF	TRBJ1-2	NA	TRBV7-4	NA
TGTGCCAGCAGCGCCGGGACAGGGGGAGATACGCAGTATTTT	CASSAGTGGDTQYF	TRBJ2-3	TRBD1	TRBV5-6	few
TGTGCCAGTACCACCCCCGAGCCGAATGAAAAACTGTTTTTT	CASTTPEPNEKLFF	TRBJ1-4	NA	TRBV19	NA
TGTGCCATCAGCCGACAGGAGGAGTATTCAGATACGCAGTATTTT	CAISRQEEYSDTQYF	TRBJ2-3	NA	TRBV10-3	NA
TGTGCCAGCAGCCTTCGGGGGGCTGGGGCCAACGTCCTGACTTTC	CASSLRGAGANVLTF	TRBJ2-6	TRBD2	TRBV7-8	NA
TGCGCCAGCAGCCAAGTGGCAGGGGAAAAGCAGTACTTC	CASSQVAGEKQYF	TRBJ2-7	NA	TRBV4-1	NA
TGTGCCAGCAGCGTAGGTCCAGGGGGGTACGACGAGCAGTACTTC	CASSVGPGGYDEQYF	TRBJ2-7	NA	TRBV9	NA
TGTGCCAGCACACGGACTAGCGGGTACAATGAGCAGTTCTTC	CASTRTSGYNEQFF	TRBJ2-1	TRBD2	TRBV6-1	NA
TGTGCCAGCGGACAGGGGGTTACCGGGGAGCTGTTTTTT	CASGQGVTGELFF	TRBJ2-2	TRBD1	TRBV6-5	NA
TGTGCCAGCAGCTTAGACGGACAGGGAGCTGGCTACACCTTC	CASSLDGQGAGYTF	TRBJ1-2	TRBD1	TRBV7-2	few
TGTGCCAGCTGGGAGAGCAATCAGCCCCAGCATTTT	CASWESNQPQHF	TRBJ1-5	NA	TRBV27	NA
TGTGCCAGCAGCCAACCGGACAGGGAAATTTACGAGCAGTACTTC	CASSQPDREIYEQYF	TRBJ2-7	TRBD1	TRBV14	NA
TGTGCCAGCAGCCAACACCGCGGCGGGGCAGGGGAGCAGTTCTTC	CASSQHRGGAGEQFF	TRBJ2-1	NA	TRBV6-5	NA